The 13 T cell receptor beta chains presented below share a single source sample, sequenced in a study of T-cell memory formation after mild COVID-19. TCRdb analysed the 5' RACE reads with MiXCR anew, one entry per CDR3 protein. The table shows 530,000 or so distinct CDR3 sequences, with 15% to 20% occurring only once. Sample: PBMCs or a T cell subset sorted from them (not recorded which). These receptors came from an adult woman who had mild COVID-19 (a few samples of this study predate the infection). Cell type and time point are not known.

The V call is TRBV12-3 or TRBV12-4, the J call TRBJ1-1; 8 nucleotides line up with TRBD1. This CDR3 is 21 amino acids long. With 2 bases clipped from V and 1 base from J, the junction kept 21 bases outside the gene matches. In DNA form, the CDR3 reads TGTGCCAGCAGTTTAACGAGTCGTCGTTCCAGGGGGCGAAGTACGAACACTGAAGCTTTCTTT. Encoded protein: CASSLTSRRSRGRSTNTEAFF.

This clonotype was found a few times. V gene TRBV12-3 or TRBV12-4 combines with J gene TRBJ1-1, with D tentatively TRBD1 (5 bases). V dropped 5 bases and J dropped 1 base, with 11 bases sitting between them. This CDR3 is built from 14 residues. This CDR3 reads CASSDHGTNTEAFF. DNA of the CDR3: TGTGCCAGCAGTGATCACGGGACGAACACTGAAGCTTTCTTT.

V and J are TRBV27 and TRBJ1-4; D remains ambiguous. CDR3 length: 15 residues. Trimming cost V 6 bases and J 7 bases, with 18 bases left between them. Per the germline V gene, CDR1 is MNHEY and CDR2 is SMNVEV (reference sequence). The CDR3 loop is CASSQGRTGREKLFF. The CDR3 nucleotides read TGTGCCAGCAGCCAAGGACGGACGGGTCGTGAAAAACTGTTTTTT. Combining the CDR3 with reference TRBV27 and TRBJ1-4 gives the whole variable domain EAQVTQNPRYLITVTGKKLTVTCSQNMNHEYMSWYRQDPGLGLRQIYYSMNVEVTDKGDVPEGYKVSRKEKRNFPLILESPSPNQTSLYFCASSQGRTGREKLFFGSGTQLSVL.

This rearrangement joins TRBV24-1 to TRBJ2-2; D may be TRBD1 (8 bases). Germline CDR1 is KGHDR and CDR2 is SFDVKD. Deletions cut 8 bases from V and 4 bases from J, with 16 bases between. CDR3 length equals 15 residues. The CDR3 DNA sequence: TGTGCCACCAACGTACAGGGGGAGGGCACCGGGGAGCTGTTTTTT. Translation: CATNVQGEGTGELFF.

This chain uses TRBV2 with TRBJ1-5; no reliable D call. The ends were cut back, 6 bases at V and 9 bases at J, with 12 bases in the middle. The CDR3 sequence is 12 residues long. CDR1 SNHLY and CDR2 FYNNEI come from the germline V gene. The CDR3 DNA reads TGTGCCAGCAGGTCCTTAGGTTGGCCCCAGCATTTT. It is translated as CASRSLGWPQHF.

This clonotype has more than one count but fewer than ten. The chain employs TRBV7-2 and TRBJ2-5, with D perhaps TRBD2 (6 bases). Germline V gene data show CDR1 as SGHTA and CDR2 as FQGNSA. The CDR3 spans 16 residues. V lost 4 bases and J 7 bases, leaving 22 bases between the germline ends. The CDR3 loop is CASSSLGRGLRGTQYF. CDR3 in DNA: TGTGCCAGCAGCTCCTTAGGGCGGGGCCTGAGAGGGACCCAGTACTTC.

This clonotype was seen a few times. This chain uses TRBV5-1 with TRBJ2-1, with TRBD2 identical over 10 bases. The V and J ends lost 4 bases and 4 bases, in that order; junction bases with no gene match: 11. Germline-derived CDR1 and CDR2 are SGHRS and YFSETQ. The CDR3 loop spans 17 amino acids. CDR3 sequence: CASSNLAGVLDYNEQFF. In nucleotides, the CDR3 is TGCGCCAGCAGCAACCTAGCGGGAGTCCTTGATTACAATGAGCAGTTCTTC.

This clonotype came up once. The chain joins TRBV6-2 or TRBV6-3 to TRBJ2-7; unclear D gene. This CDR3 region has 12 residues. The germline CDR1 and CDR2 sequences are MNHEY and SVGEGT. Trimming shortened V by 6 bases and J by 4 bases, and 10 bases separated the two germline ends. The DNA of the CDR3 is TGTGCCAGCAGGTGGGAACGATACGAGCAGTACTTC. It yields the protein CASRWERYEQYF.

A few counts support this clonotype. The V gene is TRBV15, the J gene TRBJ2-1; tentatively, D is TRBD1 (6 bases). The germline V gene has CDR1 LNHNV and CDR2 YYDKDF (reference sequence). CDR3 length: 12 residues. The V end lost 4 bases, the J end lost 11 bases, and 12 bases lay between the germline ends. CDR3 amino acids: CATSKDRSQQFF. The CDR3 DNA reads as TGTGCCACCAGCAAAGACAGGTCCCAGCAGTTCTTC. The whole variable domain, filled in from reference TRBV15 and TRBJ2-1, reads DAMVIQNPRYQVTQFGKPVTLSCSQTLNHNVMYWYQQKSSQAPKLLFHYYDKDFNNEADTPDNFQSRRPNTSFCFLDIRSPGLGDTAMYLCATSKDRSQQFFGPGTRLTVL.

CDR3 nucleotides: TGTGCCAGCAGCAACCTATCGGGACAGTCCAGCTCCTACGAGCAGTACTTC. As protein: CASSNLSGQSSSYEQYF. V and J are TRBV7-9 and TRBJ2-7; TRBD1 aligns across 7 bases. The CDR3 spans 17 residues. The germline gives CDR1 SEHNR, CDR2 FQNEAQ (reference sequence). Losses at the gene ends were 5 bases for V and 0 bases for J; bases not matched to a gene: 13.

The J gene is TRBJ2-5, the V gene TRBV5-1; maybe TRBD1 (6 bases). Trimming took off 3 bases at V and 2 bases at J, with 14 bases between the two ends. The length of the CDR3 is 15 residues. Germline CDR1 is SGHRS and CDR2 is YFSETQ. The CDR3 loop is CASSSGQSTQETQYF. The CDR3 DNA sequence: TGCGCCAGCAGCTCTGGACAGAGTACGCAAGAGACCCAGTACTTC.

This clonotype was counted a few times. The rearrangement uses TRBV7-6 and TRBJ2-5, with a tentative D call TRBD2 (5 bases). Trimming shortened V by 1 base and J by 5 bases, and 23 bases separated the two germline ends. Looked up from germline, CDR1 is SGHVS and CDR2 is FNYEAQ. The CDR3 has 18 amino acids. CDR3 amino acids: CASSLVGIGGPLSETQYF. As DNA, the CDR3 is TGTGCCAGCAGCTTAGTGGGTATCGGCGGGCCCCTCTCGGAGACCCAGTACTTC.

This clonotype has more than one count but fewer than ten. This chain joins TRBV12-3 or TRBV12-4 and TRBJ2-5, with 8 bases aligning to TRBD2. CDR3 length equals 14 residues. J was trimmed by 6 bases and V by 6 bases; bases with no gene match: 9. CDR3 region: CASSLSSGVKTQYF. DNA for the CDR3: TGTGCCAGCAGCCTAAGTAGCGGGGTGAAGACCCAGTACTTC.